This is a list of T cell receptor beta chains from one sample in a study of monozygotic twins with inflammatory bowel disease. TCRdb reprocessed the 5' RACE reads and reports one entry per CDR3 protein, with no DNA. Its table lists around 450,000 distinct CDR3 sequences. The sample taken for sequencing was blood. These receptors came from a human donor with ulcerative colitis or Crohn's disease, or a healthy co-twin of an affected twin (not recorded which). CDR3s include the opening cysteine and the closing phenylalanine or tryptophan.

v_call	j_call	cdr3_aa
TRBV12-3/TRBV12-4	TRBJ1-5	CASSLGTGRQPQHF
TRBV27	TRBJ2-7	CASKVGTARSYEQYF
TRBV10-3	TRBJ1-5	CAISESPGKGNQPQHF
TRBV7-8	TRBJ1-6	CASSVGTAINSPLHF
TRBV7-6	TRBJ1-2	CASSLEQGTNYGYTF
TRBV27	TRBJ2-1	CASSLASPSYNEQFF
TRBV5-6	TRBJ2-7	CASSPGPGVREQYF
TRBV12-3/TRBV12-4	TRBJ1-1	CASSLVTNTEAFF
TRBV27	TRBJ1-2	CASSLGWDRTHHGYTF
TRBV28	TRBJ2-7	CASSSRVRALYF
TRBV12-3/TRBV12-4	TRBJ2-3	CASSVPGLGGSADTQYF
TRBV14	TRBJ2-3	CASSRTSGRDTQYF
TRBV6-1	TRBJ1-6	CASSRDSYSSPLHF
TRBV21-1	TRBJ2-1	CASAKTGLAGDNEQFF
TRBV30	TRBJ2-7	CAWDRGLTYEQYF
TRBV6-6	TRBJ2-3	CASSYTQLEDTQYF
TRBV19	TRBJ2-6	CASSKGTGANVLTF
TRBV28	TRBJ2-1	CASLLAGGRNEQFF
TRBV6-2/TRBV6-3	TRBJ2-6	CASTPAGISGANVLTF
TRBV20-1	TRBJ2-7	CSARIRDRRHEQYF
TRBV12-3/TRBV12-4	TRBJ1-1	CASSLAIPGEEAFF
TRBV27	TRBJ2-3	CASTERLSADTQYF
TRBV20-1	TRBJ2-3	CSARDLNADTQYF
TRBV10-2	TRBJ1-1	CASSSEYEAFF
TRBV29-1	TRBJ2-1	CSDIGTGFYNEQFF
TRBV7-2	TRBJ2-5	CASSFTLAGSETQYF
TRBV7-2	TRBJ1-1	CASSGGHLNTEAFF
TRBV5-1	TRBJ2-1	CASSLGGFTYNEQFF
TRBV7-7	TRBJ2-2	CASSFNPDNTGELFF
TRBV12-3/TRBV12-4	TRBJ1-5	CASSPLGASNQPQHF
TRBV12-3/TRBV12-4	TRBJ2-1	CASTTEEGGSYNEQFF
TRBV12-3/TRBV12-4	TRBJ2-3	CASTKDTGTSGVGTDTQYF
TRBV6-5	TRBJ2-1	CASSYGEREGNEQFF
TRBV5-1	TRBJ2-7	CASSPTGTASEQYF
TRBV9	TRBJ2-6	CASSPPGGRWSGANVLTF
TRBV10-3	TRBJ2-6	CAISEFSGFGANVLTF
TRBV5-1	TRBJ2-3	CASSIDTPWGDTQYF
TRBV5-1	TRBJ2-3	CASSWGHTDTQYF
TRBV3-1	TRBJ2-1	CASSQAITSGRGIDEQFF
TRBV7-9	TRBJ2-7	CASTTSAPFYEQYF